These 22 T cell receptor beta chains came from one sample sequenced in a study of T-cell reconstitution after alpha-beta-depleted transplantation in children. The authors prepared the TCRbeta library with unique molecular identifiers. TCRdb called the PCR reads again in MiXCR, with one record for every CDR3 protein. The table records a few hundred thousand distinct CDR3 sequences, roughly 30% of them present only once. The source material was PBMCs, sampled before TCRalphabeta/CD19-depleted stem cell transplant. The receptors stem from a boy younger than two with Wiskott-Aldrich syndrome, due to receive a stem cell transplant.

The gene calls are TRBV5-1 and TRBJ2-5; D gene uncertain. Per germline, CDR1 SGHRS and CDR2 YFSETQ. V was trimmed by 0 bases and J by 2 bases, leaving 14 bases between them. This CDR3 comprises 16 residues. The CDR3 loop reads CASSLVPGLGQETQYF. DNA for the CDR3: TGCGCCAGCAGCTTGGTTCCGGGTCTCGGACAAGAGACCCAGTACTTC.

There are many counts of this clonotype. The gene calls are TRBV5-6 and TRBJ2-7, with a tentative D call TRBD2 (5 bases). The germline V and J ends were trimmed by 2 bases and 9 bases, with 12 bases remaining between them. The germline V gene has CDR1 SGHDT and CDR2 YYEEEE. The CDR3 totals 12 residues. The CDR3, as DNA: TGTGCCAGCAGCTTCGCAGGCGAGGGGCAGTACTTC. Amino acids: CASSFAGEGQYF.

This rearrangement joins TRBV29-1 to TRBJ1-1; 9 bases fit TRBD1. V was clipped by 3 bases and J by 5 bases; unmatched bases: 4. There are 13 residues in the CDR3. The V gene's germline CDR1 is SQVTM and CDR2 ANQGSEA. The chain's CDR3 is CSVERQGGTEAFF. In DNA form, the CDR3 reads TGCAGCGTTGAGAGACAGGGGGGGACTGAAGCTTTCTTT.

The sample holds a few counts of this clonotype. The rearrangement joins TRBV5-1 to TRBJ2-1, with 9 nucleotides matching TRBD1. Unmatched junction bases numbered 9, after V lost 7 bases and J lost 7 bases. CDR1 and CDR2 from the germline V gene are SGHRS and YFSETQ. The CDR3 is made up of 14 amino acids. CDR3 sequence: CASSTGGIGNEQFF. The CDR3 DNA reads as TGCGCCAGCTCCACAGGGGGCATAGGGAATGAGCAGTTCTTC. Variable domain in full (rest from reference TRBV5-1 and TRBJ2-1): KAGVTQTPRYLIKTRGQQVTLSCSPISGHRSVSWYQQTPGQGLQFLFEYFSETQRNKGNFPGRFSGRQFSNSRSEMNVSTLELGDSALYLCASSTGGIGNEQFFGPGTRLTVL.

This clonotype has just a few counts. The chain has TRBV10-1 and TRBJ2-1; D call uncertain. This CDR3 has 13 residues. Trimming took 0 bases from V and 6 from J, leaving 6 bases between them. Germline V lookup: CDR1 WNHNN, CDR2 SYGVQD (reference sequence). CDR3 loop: CASSESWGNEQFF. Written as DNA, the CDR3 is TGCGCCAGCAGTGAGTCATGGGGCAATGAGCAGTTCTTC.

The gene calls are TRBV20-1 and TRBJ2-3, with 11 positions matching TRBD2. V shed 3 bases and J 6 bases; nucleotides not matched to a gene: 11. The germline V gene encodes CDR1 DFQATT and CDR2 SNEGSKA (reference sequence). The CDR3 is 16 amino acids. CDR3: CSASSPLAGVEDTQYF. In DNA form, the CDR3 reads TGCAGTGCTAGTTCTCCACTAGCGGGAGTAGAGGATACGCAGTATTTT.

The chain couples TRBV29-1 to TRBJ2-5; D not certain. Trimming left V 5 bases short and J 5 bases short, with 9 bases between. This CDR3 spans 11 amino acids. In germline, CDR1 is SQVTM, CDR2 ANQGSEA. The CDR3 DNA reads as TGCAGCGTTAAGGAGAAGGAGACCCAGTACTTC. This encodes CSVKEKETQYF.

CDR3 residues: CASSFETRDKFF. CDR3 in DNA: TGTGCCAGCAGTTTTGAGACCAGGGACAAGTTCTTC. This chain joins TRBV12-3 or TRBV12-4 and TRBJ2-1; possibly TRBD1 for D (6 bases). The V end lost 3 bases, the J end lost 14 bases, and 14 bases lay between the germline ends. The CDR3 runs to 12 residues.

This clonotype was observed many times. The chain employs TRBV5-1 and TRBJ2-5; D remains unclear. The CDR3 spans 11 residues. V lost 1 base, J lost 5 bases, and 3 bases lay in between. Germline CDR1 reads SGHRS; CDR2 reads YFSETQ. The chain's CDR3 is CASSLMETQYF. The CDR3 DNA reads TGCGCCAGCAGCTTGATGGAGACCCAGTACTTC.

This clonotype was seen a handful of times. The CDR3 coding sequence is TGCGCCAGCAGCCAAGGGGACTACCCCTACGAAGAGCAGTACTTC. This translates into CASSQGDYPYEEQYF. The chain is built from TRBV4-1 and TRBJ2-7; 7 positions match TRBD2. The CDR3 loop spans 15 amino acids. Germline V gene sequence: CDR1 MGHRA, CDR2 YSYEKL. Trimming removed 1 base from V and 7 bases from J; junction bases left unmatched: 10.

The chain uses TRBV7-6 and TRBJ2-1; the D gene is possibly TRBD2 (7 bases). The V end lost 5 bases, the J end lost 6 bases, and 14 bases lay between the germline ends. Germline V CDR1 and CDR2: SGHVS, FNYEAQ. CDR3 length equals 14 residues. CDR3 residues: CASSPMGGRNEQFF. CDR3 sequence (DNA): TGTGCCAGCAGCCCTATGGGGGGGCGCAATGAGCAGTTCTTC.

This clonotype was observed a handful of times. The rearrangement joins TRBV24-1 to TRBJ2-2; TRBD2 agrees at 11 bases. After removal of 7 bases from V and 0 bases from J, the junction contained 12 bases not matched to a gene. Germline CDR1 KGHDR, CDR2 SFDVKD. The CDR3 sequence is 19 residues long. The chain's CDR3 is CATSYKGVAGGPNTGELFF. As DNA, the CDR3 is TGTGCCACCAGCTATAAGGGGGTAGCGGGAGGGCCGAACACCGGGGAGCTGTTTTTT.

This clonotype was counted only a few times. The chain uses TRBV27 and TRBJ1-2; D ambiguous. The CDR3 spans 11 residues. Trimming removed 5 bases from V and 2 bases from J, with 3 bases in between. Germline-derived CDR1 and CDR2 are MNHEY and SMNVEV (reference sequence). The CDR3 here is CASSPNYGYTF. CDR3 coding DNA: TGTGCCAGCAGTCCCAACTATGGCTACACCTTC.

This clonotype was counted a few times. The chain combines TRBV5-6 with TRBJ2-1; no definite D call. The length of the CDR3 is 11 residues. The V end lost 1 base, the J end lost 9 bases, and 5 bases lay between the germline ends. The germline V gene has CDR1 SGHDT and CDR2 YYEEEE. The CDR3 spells CASSLRLEQFF. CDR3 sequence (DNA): TGTGCCAGCAGCTTGAGGCTTGAGCAGTTCTTC. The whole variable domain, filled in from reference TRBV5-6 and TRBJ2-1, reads DAGVTQSPTHLIKTRGQQVTLRCSPKSGHDTVSWYQQALGQGPQFIFQYYEEEERQRGNFPDRFSGHQFPNYSSELNVNALLLGDSALYLCASSLRLEQFFGPGTRLTVL.

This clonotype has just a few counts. CDR3 in DNA: TGCGCCAGCAGCGGAACGTATCTGGGGAACTACGAGCAGTACTTC. This codes for CASSGTYLGNYEQYF. The chain carries TRBV5-1 and TRBJ2-7; D ambiguous. Germline values: CDR1 SGHRS, CDR2 YFSETQ. The CDR3 contains 15 residues. Deletions cut 4 bases from V and 3 bases from J, with 17 bases between.

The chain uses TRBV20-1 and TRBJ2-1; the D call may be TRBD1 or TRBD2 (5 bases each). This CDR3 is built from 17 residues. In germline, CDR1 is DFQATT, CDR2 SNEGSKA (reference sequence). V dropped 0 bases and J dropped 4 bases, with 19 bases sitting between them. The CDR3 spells CSARDWALGDGYNEQFF. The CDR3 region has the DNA TGCAGTGCTAGAGATTGGGCGTTGGGGGACGGTTACAATGAGCAGTTCTTC.

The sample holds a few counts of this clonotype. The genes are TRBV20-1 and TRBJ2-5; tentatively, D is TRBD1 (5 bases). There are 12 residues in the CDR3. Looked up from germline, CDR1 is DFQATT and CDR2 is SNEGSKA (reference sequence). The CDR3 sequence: CRETGDRETQYF. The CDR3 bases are TGCAGGGAAACAGGAGATCGAGAGACCCAGTACTTC.

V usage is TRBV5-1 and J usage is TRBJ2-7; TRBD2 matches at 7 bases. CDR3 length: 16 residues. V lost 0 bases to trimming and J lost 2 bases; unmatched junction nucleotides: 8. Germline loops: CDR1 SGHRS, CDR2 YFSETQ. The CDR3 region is CASSLGTGTNPYEQYF. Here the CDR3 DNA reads TGCGCCAGCAGCTTGGGGACCGGGACTAACCCCTACGAGCAGTACTTC.

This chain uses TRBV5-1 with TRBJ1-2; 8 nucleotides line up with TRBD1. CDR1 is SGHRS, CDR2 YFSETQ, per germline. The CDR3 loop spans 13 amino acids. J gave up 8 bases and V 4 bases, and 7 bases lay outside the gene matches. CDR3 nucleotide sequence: TGCGCCAGCAGCCCACAGGGGGTGGGCGGCTACACCTTC. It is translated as CASSPQGVGGYTF.

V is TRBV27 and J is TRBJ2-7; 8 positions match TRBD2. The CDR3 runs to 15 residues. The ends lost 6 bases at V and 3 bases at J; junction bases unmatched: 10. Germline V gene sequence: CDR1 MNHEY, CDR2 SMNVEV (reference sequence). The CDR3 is CASRRYSGKNYEQYF. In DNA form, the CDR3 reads TGTGCCAGCAGGAGGTATAGCGGGAAGAACTACGAGCAGTACTTC.

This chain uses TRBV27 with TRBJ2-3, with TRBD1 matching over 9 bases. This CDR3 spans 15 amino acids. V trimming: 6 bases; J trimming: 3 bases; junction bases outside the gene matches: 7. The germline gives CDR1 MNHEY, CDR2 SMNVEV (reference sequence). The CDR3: CASSGFGQGTDTQYF. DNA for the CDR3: TGTGCCAGCAGCGGCTTCGGACAGGGGACAGATACGCAGTATTTT.

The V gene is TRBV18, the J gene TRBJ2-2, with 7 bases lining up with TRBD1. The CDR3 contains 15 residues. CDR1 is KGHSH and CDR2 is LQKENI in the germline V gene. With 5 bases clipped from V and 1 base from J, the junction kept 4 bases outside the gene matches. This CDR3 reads CASSVGTENTGELFF. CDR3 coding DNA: TGTGCCAGCTCAGTCGGGACAGAGAACACCGGGGAGCTGTTTTTT.